This T cell receptor beta chain comes out of a study of T cell clones after liver transplantation. Study summary: Post-transplant blood was tracked for graft-donor-reactive T cell clones identified in a pre-transplant mixed lymphocyte reaction. Without induction therapy, subjects received standard immunosuppression until 12-24 months post-transplant.

Broader study findings: These preliminary findings come from unstandardized post-transplant sampling times.

Points on this clone: Its antigen is as yet unknown.

The assay was immunoSEQ multiplex PCR, and TCRdb's table has in-frame clones only and misses some. The table has over 100,000 clones, 82% seen once. V dropped 5 bases and J dropped 0 bases, with 14 bases sitting between them. Looked up from germline, CDR1 is SGHVS and CDR2 is FQNEAQ. CDR3 length: 15 amino acids. CD3+CD4+ and CD3+CD8+ cells were FACS-sorted from thawed unstimulated PBMCs. The clonotype originates from a human donor who received a liver transplant. This material consisted of CD4+ T cells from blood, taken before liver transplant. The chain is built from TRBV7-8 and TRBJ2-7; a possible D gene is TRBD2 (7 bases). The CDR3 nucleotides read TGTGCCAGCAGCCCTGGGGGGGCCTACTCCTACGAGCAGTACTTC. Its translation: CASSPGGAYSYEQYF.